A single sample is the source of the 15 T cell receptor beta chains below, sequenced in a study of blood T cell repertoires in COVID-19. Sequencing was performed with immunoSEQ multiplex PCR; in TCRdb, only in-frame clones are kept and a portion is missing. Of under 55,000 clones listed, about 78% are singletons. Sequencing input: PBMCs or T cells enriched from blood (not recorded which). Receptors were obtained from a woman aged 45-60 years with acute COVID-19.

This sequence joins TRBV6-1 and TRBJ2-1; the match to TRBD2 covers 12 bases. Germline CDR1 reads MNHNS; CDR2 reads SASEGT. Losses at the gene ends were 2 bases for V and 7 bases for J; bases not matched to a gene: 3. The CDR3 has 15 residues. The DNA for the CDR3 is TGTGCCAGCAGTGAAACTAGCGGGGGGTATAATGAGCAGTTCTTC. It translates to CASSETSGGYNEQFF.

The chain joins TRBV2 to TRBJ1-5; D is possibly TRBD1 (5 bases). Germline CDR1 reads SNHLY; CDR2 reads FYNNEI. The CDR3 totals 15 residues. V dropped 11 bases and J dropped 6 bases, with 23 bases sitting between them. This CDR3 is CARAGGGRARQPQHF. The CDR3, as DNA: TGTGCCCGCGCGGGGGGGGGACGCGCGCGTCAGCCCCAGCATTTT. Complete variable domain (other parts from reference TRBV2 and TRBJ1-5): EPEVTQTPSHQVTQMGQEVILRCVPISNHLYFYWYRQILGQKVEFLVSFYNNEISEKSEIFDDQFSVERPDGSNFTLKIRSTKLEDSAMYFCARAGGGRARQPQHFGDGTRLSIL.

V usage is TRBV6-6 and J usage is TRBJ1-1, with a tentative D call TRBD1 (6 bases). Germline V gene sequence: CDR1 MNHNY, CDR2 SVGAGI (reference sequence). V lost 8 bases and J lost 3, with 13 bases in between. This CDR3 is built from 13 residues. The CDR3 bases are TGTGCCAGCGGGGGTAACAGGGACACTGAAGCTTTCTTT. This sequence encodes CASGGNRDTEAFF.

V is TRBV13 and J is TRBJ1-2; weak D call: TRBD1 (5 bases). V lost 6 bases, J lost 5 bases, and 13 bases lay in between. Germline values: CDR1 PRHDT, CDR2 FYEKMQ (reference sequence). The CDR3 spans 13 residues. The CDR3 DNA follows: TGTGCCAGCAGTCTTCCCTCAGGGTATGGCTACACCTTC. This translates into CASSLPSGYGYTF.

The chain joins TRBV21-1 to TRBJ1-2. TRBV21-1 is a documented pseudogene. This CDR3 has 15 amino acids. The CDR3 DNA sequence: TGTGCCAGCAGAGGAGAAGAGGGCGCTGGGTATGGCTACACCTTC. Residues: CASRGEEGAGYGYTF.

The rearrangement joins TRBV2 to TRBJ1-6; D remains unclear. Germline V gene data show CDR1 as SNHLY and CDR2 as FYNNEI. The CDR3 consists of 13 residues. V lost 6 bases and J lost 8, with 11 bases in between. The CDR3 reads CASRATGDSPLHF. CDR3 bases: TGTGCCAGCAGGGCAACCGGGGATTCACCCCTCCACTTT.

The rearrangement uses TRBV4-2 and TRBJ1-6; TRBD1 might be the D (6 bases). This CDR3 contains 15 residues. Germline V gene lookup returns CDR1 LGHNA and CDR2 YNFKEQ. Trimming pared 4 bases from V and 3 bases from J, leaving 10 bases between. The DNA for the CDR3 is TGTGCCAGCAGCCCCGAAGGGGGCTATAATTCACCCCTCCACTTT. The encoded protein is CASSPEGGYNSPLHF.

This clone is a singleton in its sample. The gene calls are TRBV19 and TRBJ1-1, with 7 bases that match TRBD1. With V trimmed by 3 bases and J by 5 bases, 6 bases remained unmatched. The CDR3 has 14 amino acids. The germline V gene encodes CDR1 LNHDA and CDR2 SQIVND (reference sequence). CDR3 nucleotide sequence: TGTGCCAGTAGTATGCAGGGGGGTCGGACTGAAGCTTTCTTT. This encodes CASSMQGGRTEAFF.

This clone was detected a few times. This chain links TRBV7-9 with TRBJ1-2; 9 nucleotides align to TRBD1. This CDR3 has 17 amino acids. The germline CDR1 and CDR2 sequences are SEHNR and FQNEAQ (reference sequence). V trimming: 1 base; J trimming: 5 bases; junction bases outside the gene matches: 11. The CDR3 sequence is CASSLGDTTGTGYGYTF. As DNA, the CDR3 is TGTGCCAGCAGCTTAGGGGATACAACCGGGACAGGGTATGGCTACACCTTC. Variable domain in full (rest from reference TRBV7-9 and TRBJ1-2): DTGVSQNPRHKITKRGQNVTFRCDPISEHNRLYWYRQTLGQGPEFLTYFQNEAQLEKSRLLSDRFSAERPKGSFSTLEIQRTEQGDSAMYLCASSLGDTTGTGYGYTFGSGTRLTVV.

The chain has TRBV21-1 and TRBJ2-7; TRBD1, the table's D call, lacks a check against the DNA. TRBV21-1 is deemed a pseudogene. CDR3 length equals 15 residues. The CDR3 DNA sequence: TGTGCCAGCAGCAACTCAGGGGGCTTTTCCTACGAGCAGTACTTC. It translates to CASSNSGGFSYEQYF.

The chain uses TRBV5-1 and TRBJ2-7; 8 bases are a match to TRBD2. The germline gives CDR1 SGHRS, CDR2 YFSETQ. Losses at the gene ends were 7 bases for V and 7 bases for J; bases not matched to a gene: 7. The CDR3 length is 12 residues. The CDR3 sequence: CASSGGGLEQYF. Written as DNA, the CDR3 is TGCGCCAGCTCCGGGGGGGGCTTAGAGCAGTACTTC. Full variable domain (outside the CDR3, taken from reference TRBV5-1 and TRBJ2-7): KAGVTQTPRYLIKTRGQQVTLSCSPISGHRSVSWYQQTPGQGLQFLFEYFSETQRNKGNFPGRFSGRQFSNSRSEMNVSTLELGDSALYLCASSGGGLEQYFGPGTRLTVT.

The J gene is TRBJ1-1, the V gene TRBV12-3 or TRBV12-4, with TRBD1 as a possible D gene (5 bases). The ends were cut back, 6 bases at V and 3 bases at J, with 11 bases in the middle. The CDR3 sequence is 13 residues long. The CDR3 reads CASRGQGYTEAFF. For the CDR3, the DNA is TGTGCCAGCAGAGGGCAGGGCTACACTGAAGCTTTCTTT.

The chain joins TRBV27 to TRBJ2-7; perhaps TRBD2 as D (7 bases). The ends were cut back, 5 bases at V and 4 bases at J, with 18 bases in the middle. The germline CDR1 and CDR2 sequences are MNHEY and SMNVEV (reference sequence). The CDR3 consists of 15 residues. CDR3 amino acids: CASSPRWGGGYEQYF. The DNA of the CDR3 is TGTGCCAGCAGTCCGCGGTGGGGGGGCGGTTACGAGCAGTACTTC.

This clone was detected once. The chain recombines TRBV18 with TRBJ1-1, with TRBD1 matching over 7 bases. The CDR3 runs to 13 residues. Germline CDR1 is KGHSH and CDR2 is LQKENI. With V trimmed by 4 bases and J by 1 base, 0 bases remained unmatched. CDR3 in amino acids: CASSRQGNTEAFF. The CDR3 DNA reads TGTGCCAGCTCACGACAGGGGAACACTGAAGCTTTCTTT. The variable domain in full, with the rest retrieved from reference TRBV18 and TRBJ1-1, is NAGVMQNPRHLVRRRGQEARLRCSPMKGHSHVYWYRQLPEEGLKFMVYLQKENIIDESGMPKERFSAEFPKEGPSILRIQQVVRGDSAAYFCASSRQGNTEAFFGQGTRLTVV.

In this sample, this clone is medium-sized (0.01 to 0.1%). The chain links TRBV7-9 to TRBJ1-4, with a possible D match to TRBD1 (5 bases). The CDR3 loop spans 16 amino acids. Looked up from germline, CDR1 is SEHNR and CDR2 is FQNEAQ (reference sequence). V lost 6 bases and J 5 bases, leaving 19 bases between the germline ends. The CDR3 region is CASRSTSQGSNEKLFF. The DNA of the CDR3 is TGTGCCAGCAGGTCCACCTCCCAGGGAAGCAATGAAAAACTGTTTTTT.